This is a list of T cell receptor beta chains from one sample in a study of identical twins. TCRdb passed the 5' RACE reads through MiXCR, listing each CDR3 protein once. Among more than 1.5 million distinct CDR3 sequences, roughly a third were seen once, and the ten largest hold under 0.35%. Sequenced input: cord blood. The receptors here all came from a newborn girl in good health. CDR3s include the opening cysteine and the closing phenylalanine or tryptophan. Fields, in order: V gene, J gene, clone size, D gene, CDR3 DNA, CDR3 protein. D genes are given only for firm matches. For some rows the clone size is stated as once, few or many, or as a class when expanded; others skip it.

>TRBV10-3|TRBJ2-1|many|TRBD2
TGTGCCATCAGTGGGACTAGCGGGGCGTACAATGAGCAGTTCTTC
CAISGTSGAYNEQFF
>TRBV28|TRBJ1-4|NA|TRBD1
TGTGCCAGCATTCGCCGGGACAGGGGTGGTGAAAAACTGTTTTTT
CASIRRDRGGEKLFF
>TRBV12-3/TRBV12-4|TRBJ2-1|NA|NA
TGTGCCAGCAGTACACACATCAATGAGCAGTTCTTC
CASSTHINEQFF
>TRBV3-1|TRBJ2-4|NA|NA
TGTGCCAGCAGCCAACGAGGGACTCAGAACATTCAGTACTTC
CASSQRGTQNIQYF
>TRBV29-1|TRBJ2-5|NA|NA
TGCAGCGTGACCCGGACGGGGAGAGAGACCCAGTACTTC
CSVTRTGRETQYF
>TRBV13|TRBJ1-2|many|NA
TGTGCCAGCAGCTCTACCACAGGGCCAGGAGGCTACACCTTC
CASSSTTGPGGYTF
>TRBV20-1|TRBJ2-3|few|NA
TGCAGTGCTAGTGGAATGGGTCCACTAGAAGCCACAGATACGCAGTATTTT
CSASGMGPLEATDTQYF
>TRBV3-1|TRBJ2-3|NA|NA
TGCGCCAGCAGCCAAGATCCCCTCACAGATACGCAGTATTTT
CASSQDPLTDTQYF
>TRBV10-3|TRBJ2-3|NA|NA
TGTGCCATCAAATTGGACTCCACAGATACGCAGTATTTT
CAIKLDSTDTQYF
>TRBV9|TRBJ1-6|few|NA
TGTGCCAGCAGCGTATCCCCCCGCTCCTATAATTCACCCCTCCACTTT
CASSVSPRSYNSPLHF
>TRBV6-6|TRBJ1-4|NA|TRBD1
TGTACCAGCACCCAGGGGGGGTTAAATGAAAAACTGTTTTTT
CTSTQGGLNEKLFF
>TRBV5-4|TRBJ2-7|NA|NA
TGTGCCAGCAGCTCGCCACGGGACTCCTCCTACAATGAGCAGTACTTC
CASSSPRDSSYNEQYF